The rows below give T cell receptor beta chains drawn from one sample of a study of OX40 agonist ivuxolimab in advanced cancers. The table came from immunoSEQ multiplex PCR; TCRdb's copy has only in-frame clones and leaves some out. The data show 50,000 or so clones, with over 75% seen just once and 2% held by the top ten. The sequenced sample was CD4+ or CD8+ T cells sorted from blood, obtained in a trial of the OX40 agonist ivuxolimab. The receptors originated from an adult with an advanced solid tumor such as melanoma, head and neck, liver or kidney cancer. CDR3s leave out the opening cysteine and the closing phenylalanine or tryptophan.

v_gene,CDR3aa
TRBV5-5,ASSYGGAFYEQY
TRBV5-1,ASSTDGTSGREQY
TRBV2,ASSEDWTGGQPQH
TRBV4-2,ASSQVVRGRDNEQF
TRBV9,ASSVRRDSLDTQY
TRBV5-8,ASQRPGSGANVLT
TRBV9,ASSVGSSSYEQY
TRBV4-1,ASTKGPSGKTGELF
TRBV10-2,ASLAAGHSYEQY
TRBV16,ASSPGAAPTEAQH
TRBV29-1,SAVQGFPYGYT
TRBV5-8,ASSLVSGYNEQF
TRBV6-6,ASSYSSVNSYEQY
TRBV5-8,ASSLDRGQLRLPQH
TRBV5-6,ASSLYGNEQF
TRBV29-1,SVEKGQGTMNT
TRBV7-6,ASSYQGTYNEQF
TRBV11-2,ASSSGQRTDTQY
TRBV7-8,ASSLGTGEKLF
TRBV9,ASARVYNEQF
TRBV27,ASTSGGAAF
TRBV6-6,ASHREGGYEQY
TRBV11-2,ASSPLTVPRRYGYT
TRBV5-1,ASSLVWGGTDTQY
TRBV6-6,ASRTMEGTEAF
TRBV2,ASSEGGGDYGYT
TRBV23-1,ASSQSPGGSYEQY
TRBV10-1,ASSEDRTYGYT
TRBV4-2,ASSLYRASNQPQH
TRBV2,ASSESGLSTEAF
TRBV10-3,AIRGTVGTEAF
TRBV28,ASTPWTENSPLH
TRBV11-3,ASSLKGGTSVF
TRBV19,ASTSPGKNYGYT
TRBV5-1,ASSLAWNRVGETQY
TRBV5-1,ASSLGGPSEKLF
TRBV7-8,ASSLAGANYGYT
TRBV20-1,SVPETYEQY
TRBV30,AWTDRGQSPLH
TRBV19,ASSIGGQGRNEQF
TRBV7-8,ASSLLRQAEQY
TRBV9,ASSFRDSHNSPLH
TRBV14,ASSQGLGRRLDNEQF
TRBV28,ASRPAQNTEAF
TRBV5-1,ASSLGRQGSNTIY
TRBV7-2,ASSLARGLSSYNEQF
TRBV7-9,ASSHLRRQGNYGYT